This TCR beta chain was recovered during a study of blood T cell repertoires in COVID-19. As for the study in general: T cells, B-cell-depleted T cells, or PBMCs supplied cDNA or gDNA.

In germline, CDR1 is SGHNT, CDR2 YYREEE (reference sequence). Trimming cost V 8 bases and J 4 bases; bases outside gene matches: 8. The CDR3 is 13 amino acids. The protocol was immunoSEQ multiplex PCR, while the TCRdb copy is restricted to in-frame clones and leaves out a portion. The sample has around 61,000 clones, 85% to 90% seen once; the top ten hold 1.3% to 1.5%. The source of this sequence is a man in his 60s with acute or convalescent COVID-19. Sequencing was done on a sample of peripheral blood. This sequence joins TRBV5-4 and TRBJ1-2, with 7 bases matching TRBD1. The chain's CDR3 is CASSGTDGYGYTF. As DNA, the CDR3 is TGTGCCAGTTCCGGGACAGACGGCTATGGCTACACCTTC.